The clone carrying this T cell receptor beta chain was detected only once. The data derive from a study of technical replicates of blood from a handful of donors. This table comes from immunoSEQ multiplex PCR, and its TCRdb copy is limited to in-frame clones, with some not included. The sample contains over 75,000 clones, 95% to 98% of which appear only once. This sequence originates from a human donor in good health. The material sequenced was T cells isolated from PBMCs.

The CDR3 loop is CASSPVGPNTGELFF. The DNA of the CDR3 is TGCGCCAGCAGCCCGGTGGGGCCAAACACCGGGGAGCTGTTTTTT. The chain uses TRBV4-1 and TRBJ2-2; TRBD1 is a possible D gene (5 bases). CDR1 is MGHRA, CDR2 YSYEKL, per germline. The CDR3 is 15 residues long. Between the trimmed V and J ends, which lost 4 bases and 2 bases, there was a span of 11 bases.